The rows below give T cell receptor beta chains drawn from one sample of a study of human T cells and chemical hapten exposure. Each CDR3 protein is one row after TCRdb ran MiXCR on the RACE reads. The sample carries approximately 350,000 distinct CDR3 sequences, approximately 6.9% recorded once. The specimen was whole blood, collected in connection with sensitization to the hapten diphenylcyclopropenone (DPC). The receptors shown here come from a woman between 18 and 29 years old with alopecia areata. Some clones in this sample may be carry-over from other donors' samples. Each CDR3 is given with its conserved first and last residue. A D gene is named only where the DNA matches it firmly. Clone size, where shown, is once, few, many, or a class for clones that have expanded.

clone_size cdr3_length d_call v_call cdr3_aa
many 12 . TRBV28 CASKSPVNTQYF
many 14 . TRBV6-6 CANAPQGSNQPQHF
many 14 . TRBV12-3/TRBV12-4 CASSPSGDNQPQHF
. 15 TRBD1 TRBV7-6 CASSLQAGGVYEQYF
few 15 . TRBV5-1 CASSLDRTFNEKLFF
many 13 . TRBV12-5 CASGGVAGTEAFF
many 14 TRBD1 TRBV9 CASRAPGQGFEQYF
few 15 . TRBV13 CASSLAGTLTGELFF
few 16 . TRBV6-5 CASSYSARSLNSPLHF
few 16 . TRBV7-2 CASSPHHRSIGEKLFF
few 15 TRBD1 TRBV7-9 CASSSDRGSPFAQHF
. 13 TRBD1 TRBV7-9 CASSILGQGEAFF
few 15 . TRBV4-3 CASSHRGTEYNEQFF
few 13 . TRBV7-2 CASSFAGQETQYF
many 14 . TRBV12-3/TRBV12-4 CASSLGQYTDTQYF
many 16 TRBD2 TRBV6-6 CASIQRGGAGANVLTF
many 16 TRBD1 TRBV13 CASSPPGQGPDTEAFF
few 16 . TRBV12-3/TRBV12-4 CASSLLGFPSTDTQYF
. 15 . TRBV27 CASRTTASGANVLTF
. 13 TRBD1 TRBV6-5 CASRRTGWYEQYF
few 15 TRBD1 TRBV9 CASRRGQGVTDTQYF
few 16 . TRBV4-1 CASSQDRGGGNSPLHF
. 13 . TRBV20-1 CSARVAENSPLHF
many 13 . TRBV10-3 CAISDPRPDTQYF
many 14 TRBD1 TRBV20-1 CSARGQGTGQPQHF
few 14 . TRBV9 CASSPPTLGYGYTF
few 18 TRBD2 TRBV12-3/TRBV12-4 CASGRGWLAGSGANVLTF
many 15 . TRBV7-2 CASSLAGRRTDTQYF
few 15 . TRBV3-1 CASSPGTTANYGYTF
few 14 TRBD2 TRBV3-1 CASSYEGLHNEQFF
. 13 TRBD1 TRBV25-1 CASSVGESDRTYF
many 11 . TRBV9 CASSHGETQYF
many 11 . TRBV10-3 CAISGGNTIYF
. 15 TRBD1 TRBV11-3 CASSAPGTGAHEQYF
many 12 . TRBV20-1 CSARSAGEKLFF